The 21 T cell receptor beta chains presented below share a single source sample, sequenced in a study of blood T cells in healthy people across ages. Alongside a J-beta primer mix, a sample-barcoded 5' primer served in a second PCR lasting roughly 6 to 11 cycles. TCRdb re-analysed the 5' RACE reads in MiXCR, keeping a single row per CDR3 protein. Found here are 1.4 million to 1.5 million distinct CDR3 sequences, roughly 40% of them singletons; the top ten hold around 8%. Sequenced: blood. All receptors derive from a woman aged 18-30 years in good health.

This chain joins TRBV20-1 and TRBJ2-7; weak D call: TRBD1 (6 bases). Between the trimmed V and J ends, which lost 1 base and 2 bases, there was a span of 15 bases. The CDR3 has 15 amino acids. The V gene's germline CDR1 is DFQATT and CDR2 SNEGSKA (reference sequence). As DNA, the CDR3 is TGCAGTGCTAGAGTCCCCGGACAGCGACCCTACGAGCAGTACTTC. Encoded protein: CSARVPGQRPYEQYF.

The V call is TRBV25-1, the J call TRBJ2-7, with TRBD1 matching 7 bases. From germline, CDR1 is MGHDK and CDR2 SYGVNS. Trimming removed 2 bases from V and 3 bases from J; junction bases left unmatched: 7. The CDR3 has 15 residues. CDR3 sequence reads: CASSEIDRAVYEQYF. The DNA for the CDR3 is TGTGCCAGCAGTGAAATCGACAGGGCGGTCTACGAGCAGTACTTC.

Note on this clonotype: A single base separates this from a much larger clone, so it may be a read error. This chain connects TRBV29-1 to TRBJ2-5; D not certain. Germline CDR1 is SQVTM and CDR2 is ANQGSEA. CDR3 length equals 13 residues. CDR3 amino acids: CSVEGRLQETRYF. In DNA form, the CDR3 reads TGCAGCGTTGAAGGCAGGCTACAAGAGACCCGGTACTTC.

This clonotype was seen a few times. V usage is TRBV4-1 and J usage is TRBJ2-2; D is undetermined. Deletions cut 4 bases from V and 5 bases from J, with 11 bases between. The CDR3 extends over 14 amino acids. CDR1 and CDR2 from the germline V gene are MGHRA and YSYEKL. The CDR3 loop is CASSPPLGTGELFF. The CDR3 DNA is TGCGCCAGCAGCCCCCCACTGGGGACCGGGGAGCTGTTTTTT.

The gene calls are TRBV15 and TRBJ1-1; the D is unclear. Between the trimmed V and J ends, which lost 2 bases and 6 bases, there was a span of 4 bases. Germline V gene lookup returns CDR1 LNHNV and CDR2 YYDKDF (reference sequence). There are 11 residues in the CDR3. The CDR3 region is CATSRHSEAFF. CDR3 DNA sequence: TGTGCCACCAGCAGACACTCTGAAGCTTTCTTT.

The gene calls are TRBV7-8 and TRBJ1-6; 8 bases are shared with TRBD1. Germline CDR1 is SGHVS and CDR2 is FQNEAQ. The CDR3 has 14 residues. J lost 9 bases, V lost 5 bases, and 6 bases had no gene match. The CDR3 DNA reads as TGTGCCAGCAGCCATCTAGACAGGGGTTCACCCCTCCACTTT. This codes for CASSHLDRGSPLHF.

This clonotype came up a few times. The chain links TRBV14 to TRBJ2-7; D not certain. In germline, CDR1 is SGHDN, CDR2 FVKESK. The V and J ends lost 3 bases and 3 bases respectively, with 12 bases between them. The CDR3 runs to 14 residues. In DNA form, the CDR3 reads TGTGCCAGCAGCCATCCCTCCCGGTTCTACGAGCAGTACTTC. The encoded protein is CASSHPSRFYEQYF. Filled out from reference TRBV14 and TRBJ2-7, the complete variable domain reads EAGVTQFPSHSVIEKGQTVTLRCDPISGHDNLYWYRRVMGKEIKFLLHFVKESKQDESGMPNNRFLAERTGGTYSTLKVQPAELEDSGVYFCASSHPSRFYEQYFGPGTRLTVT.

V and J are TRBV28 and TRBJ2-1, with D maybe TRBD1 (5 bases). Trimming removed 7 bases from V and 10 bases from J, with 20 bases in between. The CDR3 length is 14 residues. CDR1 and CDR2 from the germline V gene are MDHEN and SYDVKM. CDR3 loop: CASTIGRVRYEQFF. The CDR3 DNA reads TGTGCCAGCACCATCGGCAGGGTCCGGTACGAGCAGTTCTTC.

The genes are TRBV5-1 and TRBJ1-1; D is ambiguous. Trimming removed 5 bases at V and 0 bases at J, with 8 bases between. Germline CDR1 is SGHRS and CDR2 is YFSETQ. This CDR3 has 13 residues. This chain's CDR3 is CASRDVMNTEAFF. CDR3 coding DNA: TGCGCCAGCAGAGACGTGATGAACACTGAAGCTTTCTTT. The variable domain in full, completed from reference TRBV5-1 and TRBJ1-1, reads KAGVTQTPRYLIKTRGQQVTLSCSPISGHRSVSWYQQTPGQGLQFLFEYFSETQRNKGNFPGRFSGRQFSNSRSEMNVSTLELGDSALYLCASRDVMNTEAFFGQGTRLTVV.

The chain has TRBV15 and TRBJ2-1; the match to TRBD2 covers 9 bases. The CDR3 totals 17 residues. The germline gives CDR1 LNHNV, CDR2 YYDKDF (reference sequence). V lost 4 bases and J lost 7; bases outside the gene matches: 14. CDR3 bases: TGTGCCACCAGCACAACCGGCGGGAGGGCCCTTCGGAATGAGCAGTTCTTC. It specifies CATSTTGGRALRNEQFF.

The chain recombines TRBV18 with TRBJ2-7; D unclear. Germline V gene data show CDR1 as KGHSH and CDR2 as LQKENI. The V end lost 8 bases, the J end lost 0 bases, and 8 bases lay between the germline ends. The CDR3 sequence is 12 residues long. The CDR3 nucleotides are TGTGCCAGCAGTCATGACTCCTACGAGCAGTACTTC. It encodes CASSHDSYEQYF.

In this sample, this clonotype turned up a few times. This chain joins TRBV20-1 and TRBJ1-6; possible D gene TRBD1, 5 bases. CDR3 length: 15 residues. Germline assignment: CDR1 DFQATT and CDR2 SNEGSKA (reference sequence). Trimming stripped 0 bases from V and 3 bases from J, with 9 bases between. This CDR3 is CSARDGGFYNSPLHF. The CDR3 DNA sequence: TGCAGTGCTAGAGATGGGGGGTTCTATAATTCACCCCTCCACTTT.

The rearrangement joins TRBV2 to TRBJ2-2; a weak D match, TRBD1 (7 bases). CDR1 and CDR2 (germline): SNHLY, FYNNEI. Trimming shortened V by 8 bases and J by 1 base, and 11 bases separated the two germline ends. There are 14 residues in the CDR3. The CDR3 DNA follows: TGTGCCAGCGGAGGGGGCGGGAACACCGGGGAGCTGTTTTTT. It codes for CASGGGGNTGELFF.

The CDR3 protein is CASSPERGTGELFF. The CDR3 DNA follows: TGCGCCAGCAGCCCAGAACGGGGAACCGGGGAGCTGTTTTTT. The V call is TRBV5-1, the J call TRBJ2-2, with D possibly matching TRBD2 (5 bases). This CDR3 contains 14 residues. Trimming took 4 bases from V and 5 from J, leaving 12 bases between them. Germline-derived CDR1 and CDR2 are SGHRS and YFSETQ.

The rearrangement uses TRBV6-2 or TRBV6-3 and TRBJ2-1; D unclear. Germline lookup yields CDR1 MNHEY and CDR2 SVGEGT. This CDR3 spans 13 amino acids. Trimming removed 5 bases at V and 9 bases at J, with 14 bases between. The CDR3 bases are TGTGCCAGCAGTGACTTCGTAGACACTGAGCAGTTCTTC. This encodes CASSDFVDTEQFF.

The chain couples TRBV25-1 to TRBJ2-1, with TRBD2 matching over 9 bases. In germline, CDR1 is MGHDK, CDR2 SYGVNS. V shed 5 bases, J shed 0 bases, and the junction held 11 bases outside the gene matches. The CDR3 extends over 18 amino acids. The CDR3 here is CASSMSGGTISSYNEQFF. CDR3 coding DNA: TGTGCCAGCAGTATGAGCGGGGGGACCATTAGCTCCTACAATGAGCAGTTCTTC.

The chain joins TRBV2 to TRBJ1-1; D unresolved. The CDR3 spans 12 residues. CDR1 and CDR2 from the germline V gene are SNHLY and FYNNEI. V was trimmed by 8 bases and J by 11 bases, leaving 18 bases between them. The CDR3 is CASASFLASAFF. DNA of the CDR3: TGTGCCAGCGCCTCGTTTTTAGCGTCGGCTTTCTTT.

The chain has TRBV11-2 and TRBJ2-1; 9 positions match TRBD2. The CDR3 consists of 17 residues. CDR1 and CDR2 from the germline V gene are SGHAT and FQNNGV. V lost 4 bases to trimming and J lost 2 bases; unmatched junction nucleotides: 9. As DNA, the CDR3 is TGTGCCAGCAGCTCACCTTTTCCTAGCGGGACCTACAATGAGCAGTTCTTC. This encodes CASSSPFPSGTYNEQFF.

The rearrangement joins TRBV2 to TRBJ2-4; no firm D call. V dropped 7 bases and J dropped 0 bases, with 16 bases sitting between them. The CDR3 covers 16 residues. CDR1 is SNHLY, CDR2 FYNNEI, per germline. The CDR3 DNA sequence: TGTGCCAGCACTCTTGGGCCTGCAGCAGCCAAAAACATTCAGTACTTC. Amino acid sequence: CASTLGPAAAKNIQYF.

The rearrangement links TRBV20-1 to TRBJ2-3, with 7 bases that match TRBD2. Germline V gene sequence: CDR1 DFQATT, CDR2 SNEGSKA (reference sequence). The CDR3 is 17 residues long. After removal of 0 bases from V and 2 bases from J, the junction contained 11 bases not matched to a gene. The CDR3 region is CSAREEGSGFYTDTQYF. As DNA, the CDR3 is TGCAGTGCTAGAGAGGAGGGTAGCGGGTTCTACACAGATACGCAGTATTTT.

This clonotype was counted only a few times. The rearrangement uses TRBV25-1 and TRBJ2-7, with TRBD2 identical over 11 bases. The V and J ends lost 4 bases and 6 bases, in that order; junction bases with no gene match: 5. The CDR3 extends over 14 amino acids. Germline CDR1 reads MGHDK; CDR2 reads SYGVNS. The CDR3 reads CASSGPGTSGEQYF. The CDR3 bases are TGTGCCAGCAGTGGACCCGGGACTAGCGGCGAGCAGTACTTC.